A single sample gave rise to the 4 T cell receptor beta chains below, sequenced in a study of human T cells and chemical hapten exposure. Each CDR3 protein is one row after TCRdb ran MiXCR on the RACE reads. The data hold 150,000 to 200,000 distinct CDR3 sequences, with 30% observed a single time. Described time point: pre-sensitization, week 0. Specified treatment: therapeutic diphenylcyclopropenone sensitization with weekly scalp DPC. Sequencing was performed on whole blood, taken in connection with sensitization to the hapten diphenylcyclopropenone (DPC). The source is a woman in her thirties with alopecia areata. Some clones in this sample may be carry-over from other donors' samples.

This clonotype occurred once. V gene TRBV28 combines with J gene TRBJ1-5; no clear D. Germline CDR1 and CDR2: MDHEN and SYDVKM. Between the trimmed V and J ends, which lost 3 bases and 0 bases, there was a span of 9 bases. The CDR3 loop spans 15 amino acids. The CDR3 nucleotides read TGTGCCAGCAGTTTTAGTGCTTTTAGCAATCAGCCCCAGCATTTT. It translates to CASSFSAFSNQPQHF.

This clonotype came up a few times. The chain combines TRBV10-3 with TRBJ2-7, with D possibly being TRBD2 (5 bases). V was clipped by 6 bases and J by 4 bases, with 16 bases between them. The germline V gene encodes CDR1 ENHRY and CDR2 SYGVKD. The CDR3 covers 14 residues. CDR3: CAIRSGNTGYEQYF. DNA for the CDR3: TGTGCCATCAGATCGGGGAATACCGGGTACGAGCAGTACTTC.

The chain combines TRBV6-5 with TRBJ2-7; D is possibly TRBD1 (6 bases). The germline gives CDR1 MNHEY, CDR2 SVGAGI. V gave up 4 bases and J gave up 5 bases, with 15 bases separating them. The CDR3 runs 14 residues. Here the CDR3 reads CASSSHGQPHEQYF. CDR3 DNA sequence: TGTGCCAGCAGTTCCCACGGACAGCCCCACGAGCAGTACTTC.

The chain has TRBV5-1 and TRBJ1-1; possibly TRBD1 for D (5 bases). The germline gives CDR1 SGHRS, CDR2 YFSETQ. V was trimmed by 4 bases and J by 0 bases, leaving 10 bases between them. This CDR3 is built from 14 residues. CDR3 DNA sequence: TGCGCCAGCAGCACGGGGGATTTGAACACTGAAGCTTTCTTT. Its protein product is CASSTGDLNTEAFF.